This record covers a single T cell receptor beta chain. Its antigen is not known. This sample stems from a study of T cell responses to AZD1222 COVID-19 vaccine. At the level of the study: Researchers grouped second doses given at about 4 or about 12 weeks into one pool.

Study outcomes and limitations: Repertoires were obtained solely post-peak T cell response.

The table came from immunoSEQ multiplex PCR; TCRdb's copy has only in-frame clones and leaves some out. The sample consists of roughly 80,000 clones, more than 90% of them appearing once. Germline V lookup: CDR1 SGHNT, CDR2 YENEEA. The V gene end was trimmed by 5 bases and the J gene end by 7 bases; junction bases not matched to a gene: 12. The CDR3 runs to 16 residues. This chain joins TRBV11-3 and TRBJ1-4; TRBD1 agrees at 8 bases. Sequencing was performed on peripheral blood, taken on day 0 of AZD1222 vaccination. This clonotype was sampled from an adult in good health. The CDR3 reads CASSRLTGGVGEKLFF. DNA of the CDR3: TGTGCCAGCAGCCGCTTAACAGGGGGTGTCGGTGAAAAACTGTTTTTT.